Sequencing of this T cell receptor beta chain was carried out in a study of CD8+ T cells in alopecia areata. The authors extracted RNA and reverse transcribed it into cDNA as the sequencing template. Sequencing used immunoSEQ multiplex PCR; TCRdb keeps in-frame clones, though not all of them. In the table there are about 270,000 clones, roughly 60% of which are singletons. Treatment specified: oral pan-JAK inhibitor, 5-10 mg twice daily. Germline lookup yields CDR1 KGHSH and CDR2 LQKENI. Trimming cost V 2 bases and J 2 bases; bases outside gene matches: 11. This CDR3 is built from 17 residues. This clone appeared many times.

The sample consisted of CD4+ T cells sorted from blood, taken at roughly week 52, from a patient treated with tofacitinib. J is TRBJ1-2 and V is TRBV18; 7 bases are a match to TRBD1. This TCR was sampled from a human donor with alopecia areata. DNA for the CDR3: TGTGCCAGCTCACCAATTTTAAGGGACAGCGAGAACTATGGCTACACCTTC. Translating gives CASSPILRDSENYGYTF.